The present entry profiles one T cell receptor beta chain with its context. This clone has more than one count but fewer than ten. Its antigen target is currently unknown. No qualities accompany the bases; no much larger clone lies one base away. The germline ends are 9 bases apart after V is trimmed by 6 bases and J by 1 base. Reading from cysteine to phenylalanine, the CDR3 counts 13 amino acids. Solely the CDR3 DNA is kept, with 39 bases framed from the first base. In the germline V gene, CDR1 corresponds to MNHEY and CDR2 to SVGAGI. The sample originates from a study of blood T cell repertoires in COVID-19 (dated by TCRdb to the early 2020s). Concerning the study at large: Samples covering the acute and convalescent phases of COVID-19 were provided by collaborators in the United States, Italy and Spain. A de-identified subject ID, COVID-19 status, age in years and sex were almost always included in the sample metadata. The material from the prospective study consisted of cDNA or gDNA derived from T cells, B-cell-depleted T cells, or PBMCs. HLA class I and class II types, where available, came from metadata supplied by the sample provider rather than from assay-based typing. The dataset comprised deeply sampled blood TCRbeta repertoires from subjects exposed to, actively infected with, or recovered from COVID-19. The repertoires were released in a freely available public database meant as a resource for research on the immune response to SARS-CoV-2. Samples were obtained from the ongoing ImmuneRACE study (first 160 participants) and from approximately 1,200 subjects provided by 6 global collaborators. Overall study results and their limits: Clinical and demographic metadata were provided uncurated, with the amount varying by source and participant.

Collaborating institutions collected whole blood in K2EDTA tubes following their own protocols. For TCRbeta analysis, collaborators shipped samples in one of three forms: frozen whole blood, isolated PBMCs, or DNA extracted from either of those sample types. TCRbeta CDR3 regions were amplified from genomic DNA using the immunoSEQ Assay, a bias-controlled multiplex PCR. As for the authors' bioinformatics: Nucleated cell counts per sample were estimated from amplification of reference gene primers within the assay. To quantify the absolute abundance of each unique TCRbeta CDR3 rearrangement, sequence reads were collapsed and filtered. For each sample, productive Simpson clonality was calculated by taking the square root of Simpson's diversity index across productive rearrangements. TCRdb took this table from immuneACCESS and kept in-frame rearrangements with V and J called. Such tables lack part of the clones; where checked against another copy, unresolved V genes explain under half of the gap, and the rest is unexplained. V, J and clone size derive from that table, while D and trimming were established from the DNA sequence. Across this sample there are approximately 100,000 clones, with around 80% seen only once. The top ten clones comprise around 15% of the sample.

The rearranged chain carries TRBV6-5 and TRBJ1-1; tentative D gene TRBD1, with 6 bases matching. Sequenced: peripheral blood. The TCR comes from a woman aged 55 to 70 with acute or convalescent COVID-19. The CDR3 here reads CASSQGQNTEAFF. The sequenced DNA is TGTGCCAGCAGCCAGGGACAGAACACTGAAGCTTTCTTT.